This T cell receptor (beta chain) was identified in a study of T cell repertoires in cytomegalovirus infection. As for the study in general: Based on public TCR beta signatures, there were indications of CMV infection and of a matching HLA type. Overall study results and limits: HLA-C-restricted CMV clonotypes gave the most frequent clonotype in two of eight donors. The study identified carriers of CMV plus the relevant HLA from cumulative public TCR beta family frequency.

Details on this clonotype: Its antigen is undetermined.

The CDR3 has 15 residues. Germline assignment: CDR1 SGHVS and CDR2 FNYEAQ. V lost 6 bases to trimming and J lost 0 bases; unmatched junction nucleotides: 4. Via MiXCR, TCRdb re-called the reads, giving one row per CDR3 protein. The sample shows nearly 550,000 distinct CDR3 sequences, 15% to 20% of them seen only once. The chain has TRBV7-6 and TRBJ2-2, with TRBD2 matching over 7 bases. Sequenced input: CD8+ T cells from PBMCs. This TCR derives from a human donor in good health (CMV status not recorded). Some clones in this sample may be carry-over from other donors' samples. CDR3 sequence reads: CASRGGDSNTGELFF. The CDR3 nucleotides are TGTGCCAGCAGGGGAGGGGATTCGAACACCGGGGAGCTGTTTTTT.